These 7 T cell receptor beta chains share one sample of origin, sequenced in a study of glioma-infiltrating T cells after dendritic cell vaccination. Sequencing was performed with immunoSEQ multiplex PCR; in TCRdb, only in-frame clones are kept and a portion is missing. The sample has over 55,000 clones; around 81% are singletons. The sample was blood, taken before dendritic cell vaccination. Receptors originate from a human donor with glioblastoma.

This clone has a handful of counts. The junction differs from germline at one of its ends, possibly a read error. This chain joins TRBV11-3 and TRBJ2-1; possibly TRBD1 for D (8 bases). CDR3 length equals 15 residues. CDR1 and CDR2 (germline): SGHNT, YENEEA. DNA of the CDR3: TGTGCCAGCAGCCTAGACAGGGGAGGGAACAATGAGCAGTTCTTC. As protein: CASSLDRGGNNEQFF.

The genes are TRBV2 and TRBJ1-2; 9 bases are a match to TRBD1. Germline lookup yields CDR1 SNHLY and CDR2 FYNNEI. The CDR3 is made up of 14 amino acids. Losses at the gene ends were 6 bases for V and 3 bases for J; bases not matched to a gene: 5. This CDR3 reads CASRGTGRDYGYTF. The CDR3 bases are TGTGCCAGCAGGGGGACAGGGAGGGACTATGGCTACACCTTC. Full variable domain (missing parts from reference TRBV2 and TRBJ1-2): EPEVTQTPSHQVTQMGQEVILRCVPISNHLYFYWYRQILGQKVEFLVSFYNNEISEKSEIFDDQFSVERPDGSNFTLKIRSTKLEDSAMYFCASRGTGRDYGYTFGSGTRLTVV.

V is TRBV7-6 and J is TRBJ2-7; 10 bases agree with TRBD2. The CDR3 contains 16 residues. CDR1 SGHVS and CDR2 FNYEAQ come from the germline V gene. The V gene end was trimmed by 5 bases and the J gene end by 1 base; junction bases not matched to a gene: 8. CDR3 bases: TGTGCCAGCAGCCCGACGCTAGCGGGGGAATCCTACGAGCAGTACTTC. It codes for CASSPTLAGESYEQYF.

The chain carries TRBV13 and TRBJ1-1; 8 nucleotides match TRBD1. The CDR3 has 12 residues. Unmatched junction bases numbered 6, after V lost 5 bases and J lost 10 bases. Germline loops: CDR1 PRHDT, CDR2 FYEKMQ (reference sequence). In DNA form, the CDR3 reads TGTGCCAGCAGCCCCCGGACAGGGTTAGCTTTCTTT. The encoded protein is CASSPRTGLAFF.

The gene calls are TRBV11-1 and TRBJ1-1; D might be TRBD1 (6 bases). The CDR3 is 14 residues long. V lost 6 bases and J lost 4, with 15 bases in between. In germline, CDR1 is SGHAT, CDR2 FQDESV (reference sequence). The CDR3 bases are TGTGCCAGCAGTCGGGACACCGAATCCACTGAAGCTTTCTTT. It specifies CASSRDTESTEAFF.

This clone appeared a few times. The chain combines TRBV15 with TRBJ2-3; 8 bases map to TRBD1. The CDR3 spans 16 residues. Germline values: CDR1 LNHNV, CDR2 YYDKDF (reference sequence). J gave up 1 base and V 1 base, and 4 bases lay outside the gene matches. Here the CDR3 reads CATSRVQGAGTDTQYF. The DNA of the CDR3 is TGTGCCACCAGCAGAGTGCAGGGGGCAGGCACAGATACGCAGTATTTT.

The chain carries TRBV28 and TRBJ1-1; TRBD1 might be the D (5 bases). The V end was cut by 6 bases, the J end by 5 bases, with 22 bases between. In germline, CDR1 is MDHEN, CDR2 SYDVKM. This CDR3 has 16 amino acids. CDR3 amino acids: CASSPSRGIYGTEAFF. The CDR3 coding sequence is TGTGCCAGCAGCCCCTCGCGGGGGATTTATGGGACTGAAGCTTTCTTT.